This record looks at one T cell receptor (beta chain) sequence and its context. No antigen is known for it. Sequencing was performed with immunoSEQ multiplex PCR; in TCRdb, only in-frame clones are kept and a portion is missing. Found here are about 270,000 clones, roughly 76% of them singletons; the top ten hold about 5.3%. The sample is drawn from a study of cytotoxic CD8 clonotypes in ibrutinib-treated CLL. Study results and limitations: Stable or contracted on treatment, public clonotypes were also uncommon.

Trimming took 11 bases from V and 6 from J, leaving 21 bases between them. In germline, CDR1 is SGHVS, CDR2 FNYEAQ. The CDR3 is made up of 14 amino acids. The receptor's source is a human donor with chronic lymphocytic leukemia. The chain is built from TRBV7-6 and TRBJ2-3; D is unclear. The sample was PBMCs, taken at disease progression, from a patient treated with ibrutinib. CDR3 nucleotide sequence: TGTGCCTCCAGCCCTCTCGCCTTTGCGGATACGCAGTATTTT. Encoded protein: CASSPLAFADTQYF.